Sequencing of this T cell receptor beta chain was carried out in a study of vaccination and CD4 T cells after COVID-19 (dated by TCRdb to 2022 to 2024). For the study in its entirety: Convalescent patients had a positive SARS-CoV-2 result on nasal swab PCR, and of these patients, about ten had mild disease and one had severe disease. The time from the second vaccine dose to post-vaccine blood sampling had a median of around 72 days and ranged from roughly 12 to 250 days. Culture stimuli were overlapping spike peptide pools from SARS-CoV-2 and from the common cold coronaviruses HCoV-NL63, HCoV-OC43 and HCoV-229E. The convalescent cohort included six males and four females, with two Hispanic individuals, seven Caucasians, two Asians and one multiracial person. Participants got two doses of the Pfizer-BioNTech BNT162b2 vaccine (n=8) or two doses of the Moderna mRNA-1273 vaccine (n=2). In some eleven COVID-19 convalescent patients and a handful of infection-naive healthy vaccine recipients, researchers compared the spike-specific CD4+ TCR repertoire from before mRNA vaccination with the repertoire from after. Post-COVID blood samples from convalescent patients were collected a median of around 110 days after diagnosis, with a range of roughly 30 to 161 days. Control cultures received a CEFX viral epitope pool as the positive control, an HIV-1 Nef peptide pool as the negative control, or no peptide.

For this chain, trimming is 6 bases at the V end and 8 bases at the J end, and the number of junction bases without a gene match is 8. Taken from the germline V gene, the CDR1 and CDR2 loops are MNHEY and SVGEGT. Its CDR3 holds 15 amino acids, cysteine through phenylalanine. Only CDR3 DNA remains: 45 bases, in frame from the first base. About this clonotype itself: Its target antigen remains unknown. No much larger clone is present one base from it, and per-base qualities are unavailable.

Library preparation used PCR. DNA from cultured CD4+ T cells underwent TCR sequencing with the Oncomine TCR Beta short-read assay at the Johns Hopkins FTIC core. The QIAamp micro DNA kit was used to extract genomic DNA from the cultured CD4+ T cells. Oncomine TCR Beta libraries made from cultured CD4+ T cells were pooled using unique dual indexes and sequenced on an Illumina iSeq 100. The source study handled its data this way. Non-productive sequences were filtered out, and CDR3s that did not start with C, did not end with F or W, or were shorter than 7 amino acids were discarded. Antigen-specific clonotypes were identified using the MANAFEST web application through comparison of peptide-stimulated wells with reference and other culture wells. An FDR below 0.05, an odds ratio above 5, and a productive frequency above 0.1% in at least two of three replicate wells were required for clones to be considered positive. A clonotype counted as cross-reactive if it showed significant expansion both in the SARS-CoV-2 spike wells and in at least one common cold coronavirus spike condition. Using R version 3.6.1, CDR3 homology was evaluated through Levenshtein distances (stringdist) along with unrooted phylogenetic trees (ape). The public reads were reprocessed in TCRdb via fastp at Q25 and MiXCR, keeping in-frame beta chains. Every CDR3 protein is listed once, alongside the most common genes and DNA of its rows. The V and J calls were determined by TCRdb, not by the authors. Here the sample has approximately 20,000 distinct CDR3 sequences; around 48% occur a single time. The leading ten clones occupy roughly a sixth of the sample.

The treatment or condition label for this specimen denotes: approximately 10-day PBMC culture with coronavirus spike peptide pools or control peptides (ViraFEST assay). To expand antigen-specific T cells with peptide pools and then pick out the expanded clonotypes through TCR sequencing, the study relied on the ViraFEST assay. The convalescent patients' positive SARS-CoV-2 PCR tests fell between March and December 2020, which was before the Alpha, Beta and Delta variants emerged in the United States. Each well held approximately 2 million PBMCs cultured in IMDM containing roughly 5% human AB serum and approximately 10 IU/ml IL-2, with about 10 ug/ml peptide pools added. On days 3 and 7, half of the culture medium was replaced with fresh IL-2-containing medium. After around 10 days of culture, CD4+ T cells were isolated by negative selection with the EasySep CD4+ T cell isolation kit. Ficoll-Paque Plus gradient centrifugation was used to isolate PBMCs from whole blood, and the isolated PBMCs were then either used fresh or cryopreserved at -140C. Each culture condition was generally run in triplicate wells.

What the study reported, not specific to this receptor: The median count of SARS-CoV-2-reactive clonotypes went up from around 20 after infection to roughly 38 after vaccination, although the change was not significant. Of the vaccine-specific clones found in convalescent patients, nearly all (304 of 307) were mono-reactive for SARS-CoV-2 spike instead of being cross-reactive with common cold coronaviruses. Among convalescent patients, a median about 86% of the SARS-CoV-2-reactive clones seen after vaccination appeared only after vaccination, which suggests priming specific to the vaccine. Only a relatively small number of convalescent patients were included in the study, and early timepoints following natural infection were not analyzed.

Sequencing was performed on CD4+ T cells from blood, cultured in vitro, taken before SARS-CoV-2 vaccination. This receptor was obtained from a human donor who had recovered from COVID-19. The chain was built from TRBV6-2 or TRBV6-3 and TRBJ1-6, and 9 bases in between align with TRBD1. The DNA is TGTGCCAGCAGAATCTCCGGGACAGGGTATTCACCCCTCCACTTT. Translation gives CASRISGTGYSPLHF.